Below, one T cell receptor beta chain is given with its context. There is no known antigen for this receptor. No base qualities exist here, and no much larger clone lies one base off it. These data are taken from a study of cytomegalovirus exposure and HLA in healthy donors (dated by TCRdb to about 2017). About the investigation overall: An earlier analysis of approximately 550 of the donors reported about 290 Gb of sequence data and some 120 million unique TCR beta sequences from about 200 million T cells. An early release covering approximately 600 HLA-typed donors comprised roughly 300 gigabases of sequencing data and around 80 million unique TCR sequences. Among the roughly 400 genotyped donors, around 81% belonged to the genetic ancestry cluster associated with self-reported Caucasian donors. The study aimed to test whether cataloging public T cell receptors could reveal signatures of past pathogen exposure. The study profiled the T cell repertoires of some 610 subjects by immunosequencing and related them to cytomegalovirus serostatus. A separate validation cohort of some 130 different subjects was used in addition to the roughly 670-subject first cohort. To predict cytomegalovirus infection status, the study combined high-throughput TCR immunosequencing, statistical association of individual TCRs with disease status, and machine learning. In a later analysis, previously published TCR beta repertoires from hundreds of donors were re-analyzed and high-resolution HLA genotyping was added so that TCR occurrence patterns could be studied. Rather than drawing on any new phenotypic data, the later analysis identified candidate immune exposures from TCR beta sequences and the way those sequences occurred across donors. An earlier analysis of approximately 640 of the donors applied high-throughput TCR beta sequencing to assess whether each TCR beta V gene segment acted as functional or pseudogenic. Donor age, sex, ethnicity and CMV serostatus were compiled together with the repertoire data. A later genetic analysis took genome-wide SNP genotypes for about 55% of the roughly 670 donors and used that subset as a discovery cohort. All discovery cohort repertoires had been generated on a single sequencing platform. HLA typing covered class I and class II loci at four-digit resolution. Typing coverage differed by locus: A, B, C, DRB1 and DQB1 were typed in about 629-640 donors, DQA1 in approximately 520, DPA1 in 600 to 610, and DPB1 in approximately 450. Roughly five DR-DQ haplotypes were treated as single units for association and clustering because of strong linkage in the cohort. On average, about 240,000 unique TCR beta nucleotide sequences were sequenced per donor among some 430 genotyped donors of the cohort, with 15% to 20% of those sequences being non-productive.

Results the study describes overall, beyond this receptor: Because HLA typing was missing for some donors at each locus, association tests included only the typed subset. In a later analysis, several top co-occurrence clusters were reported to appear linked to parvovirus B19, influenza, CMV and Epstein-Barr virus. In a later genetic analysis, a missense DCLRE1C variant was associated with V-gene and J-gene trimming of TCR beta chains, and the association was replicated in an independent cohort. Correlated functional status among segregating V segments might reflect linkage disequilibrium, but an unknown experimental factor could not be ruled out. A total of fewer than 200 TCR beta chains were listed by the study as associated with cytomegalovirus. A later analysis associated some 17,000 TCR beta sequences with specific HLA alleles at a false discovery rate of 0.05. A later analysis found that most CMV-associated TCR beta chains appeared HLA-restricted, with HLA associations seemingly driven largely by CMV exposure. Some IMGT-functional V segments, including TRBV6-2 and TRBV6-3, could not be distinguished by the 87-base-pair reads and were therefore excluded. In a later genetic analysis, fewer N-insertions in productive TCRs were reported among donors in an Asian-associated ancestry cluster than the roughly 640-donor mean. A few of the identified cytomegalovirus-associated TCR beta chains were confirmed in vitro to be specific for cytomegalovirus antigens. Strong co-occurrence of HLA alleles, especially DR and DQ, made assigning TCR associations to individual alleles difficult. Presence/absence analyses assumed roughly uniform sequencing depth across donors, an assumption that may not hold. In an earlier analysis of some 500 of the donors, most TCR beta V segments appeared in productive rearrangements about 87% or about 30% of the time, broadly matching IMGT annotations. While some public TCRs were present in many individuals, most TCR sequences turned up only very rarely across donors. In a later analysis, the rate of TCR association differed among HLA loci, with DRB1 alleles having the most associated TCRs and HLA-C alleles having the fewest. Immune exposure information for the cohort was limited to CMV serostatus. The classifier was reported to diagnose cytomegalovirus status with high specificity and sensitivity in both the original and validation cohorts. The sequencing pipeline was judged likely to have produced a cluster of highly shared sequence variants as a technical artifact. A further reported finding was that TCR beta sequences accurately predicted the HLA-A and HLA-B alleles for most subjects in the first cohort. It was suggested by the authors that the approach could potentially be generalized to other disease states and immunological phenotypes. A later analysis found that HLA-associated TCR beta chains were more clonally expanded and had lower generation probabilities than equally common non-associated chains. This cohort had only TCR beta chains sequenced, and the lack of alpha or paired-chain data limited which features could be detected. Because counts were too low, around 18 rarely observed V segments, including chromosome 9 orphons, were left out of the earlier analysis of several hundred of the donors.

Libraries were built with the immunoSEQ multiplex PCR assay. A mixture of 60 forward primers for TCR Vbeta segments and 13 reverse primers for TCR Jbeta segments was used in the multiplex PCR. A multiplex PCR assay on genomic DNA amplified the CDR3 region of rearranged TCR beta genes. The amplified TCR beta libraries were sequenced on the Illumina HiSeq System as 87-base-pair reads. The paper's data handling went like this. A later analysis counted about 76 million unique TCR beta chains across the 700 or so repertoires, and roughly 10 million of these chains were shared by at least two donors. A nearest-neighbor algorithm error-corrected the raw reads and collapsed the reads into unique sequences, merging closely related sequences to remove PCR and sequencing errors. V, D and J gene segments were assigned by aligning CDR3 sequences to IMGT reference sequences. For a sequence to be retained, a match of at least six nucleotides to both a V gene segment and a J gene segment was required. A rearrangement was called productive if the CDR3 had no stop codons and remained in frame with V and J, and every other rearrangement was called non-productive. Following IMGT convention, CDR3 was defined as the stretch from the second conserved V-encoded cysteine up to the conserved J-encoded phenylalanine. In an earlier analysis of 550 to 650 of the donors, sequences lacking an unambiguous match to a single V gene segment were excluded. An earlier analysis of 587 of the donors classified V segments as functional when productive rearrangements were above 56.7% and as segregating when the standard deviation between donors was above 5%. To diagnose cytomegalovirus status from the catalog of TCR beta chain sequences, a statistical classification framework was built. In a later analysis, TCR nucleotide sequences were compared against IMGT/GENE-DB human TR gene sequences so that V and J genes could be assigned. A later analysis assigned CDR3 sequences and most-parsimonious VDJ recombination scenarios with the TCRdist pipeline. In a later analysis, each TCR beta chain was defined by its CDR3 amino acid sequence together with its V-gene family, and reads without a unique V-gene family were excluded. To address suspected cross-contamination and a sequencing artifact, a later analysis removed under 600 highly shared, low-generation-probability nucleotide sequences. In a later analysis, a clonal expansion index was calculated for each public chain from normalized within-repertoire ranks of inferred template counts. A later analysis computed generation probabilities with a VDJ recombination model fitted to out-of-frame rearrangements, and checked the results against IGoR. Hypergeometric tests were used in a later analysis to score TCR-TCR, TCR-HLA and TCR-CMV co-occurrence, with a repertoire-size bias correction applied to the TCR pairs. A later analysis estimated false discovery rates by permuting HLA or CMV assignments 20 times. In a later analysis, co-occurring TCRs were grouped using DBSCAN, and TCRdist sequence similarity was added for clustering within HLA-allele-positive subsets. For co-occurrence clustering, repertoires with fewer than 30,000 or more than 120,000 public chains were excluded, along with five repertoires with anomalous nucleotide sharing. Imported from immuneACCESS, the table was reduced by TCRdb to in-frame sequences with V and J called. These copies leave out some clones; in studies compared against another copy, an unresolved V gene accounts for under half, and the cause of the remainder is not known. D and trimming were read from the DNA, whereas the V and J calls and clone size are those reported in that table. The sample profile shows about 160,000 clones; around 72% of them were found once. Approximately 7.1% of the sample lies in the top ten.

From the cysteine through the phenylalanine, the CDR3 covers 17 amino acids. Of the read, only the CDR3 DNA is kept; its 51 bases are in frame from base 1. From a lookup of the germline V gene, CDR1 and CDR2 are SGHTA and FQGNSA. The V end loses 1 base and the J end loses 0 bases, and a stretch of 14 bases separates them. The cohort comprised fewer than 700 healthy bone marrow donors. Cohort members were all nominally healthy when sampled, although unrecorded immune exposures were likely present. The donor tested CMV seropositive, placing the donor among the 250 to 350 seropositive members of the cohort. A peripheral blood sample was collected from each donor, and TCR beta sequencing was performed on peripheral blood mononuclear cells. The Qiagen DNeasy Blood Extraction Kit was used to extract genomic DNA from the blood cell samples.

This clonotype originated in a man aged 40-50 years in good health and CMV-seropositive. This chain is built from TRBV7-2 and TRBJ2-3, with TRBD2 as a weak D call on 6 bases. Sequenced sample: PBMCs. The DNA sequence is TGTGCCAGCAGCTTAGTATGGGGCGGGGCTAGCACAGATACGCAGTATTTT. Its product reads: CASSLVWGGASTDTQYF.